The source of this T cell receptor beta chain is a study of blood T cell repertoires in COVID-19. Study as a whole: Sample material is recorded as cDNA or gDNA derived from T cells, B-cell-depleted T cells, or PBMCs.

Cohorts were determined from participant-reported clinical history. All exposed participants met a person with COVID-19 within 2 weeks before entering the study. The method was immunoSEQ multiplex PCR; TCRdb's version includes in-frame clones alone and lacks a portion of them. This sample yields 250,000 or so clones, of which 85% are seen a single time; around 6.3% belongs to the top ten. The germline V gene has CDR1 SEHNR and CDR2 FQNEAQ (reference sequence). The V end lost 6 bases, the J end lost 0 bases, and 14 bases lay between the germline ends. The CDR3 contains 15 residues. This receptor was identified in a woman aged 50 to 60 who had been exposed to COVID-19. The sequenced sample was PBMCs or T cells enriched from blood (not recorded which). The chain employs TRBV7-9 and TRBJ1-1, with D unresolved. The DNA of the CDR3 is TGTGCCAGCAGGGAGACCGCGAGCCTGAACACTGAAGCTTTCTTT. Protein product: CASRETASLNTEAFF.